Described below is a single TCR beta chain sequence and its context. Study processing details: Reference gene primer amplification yielded estimated nucleated cell counts. Produced via immunoSEQ multiplex PCR; TCRdb's table is partial and in-frame only. That table supplies the V and J calls and clone size; D and trimming were determined from the DNA. The sample has about 52,000 clones; about 82% are singletons. The V end lost 5 bases, the J end lost 7 bases, and 11 bases lay between the germline ends. The CDR3 sequence is 12 residues long. The sample comes from a study of blood T cell repertoires in COVID-19. Study-level information: Sample material is recorded as cDNA or gDNA derived from T cells, B-cell-depleted T cells, or PBMCs.

Sequenced: peripheral blood. The chain has TRBV12-3 or TRBV12-4 and TRBJ1-2, with D possibly matching TRBD1 (5 bases). The clonotype was recovered from an elderly woman with acute or convalescent COVID-19. The CDR3 spells CASSPMGGGYTF. As DNA, the CDR3 is TGTGCCAGCAGTCCGATGGGGGGTGGCTACACCTTC.